This T cell receptor beta chain was obtained from a study of OX40 agonist ivuxolimab in advanced cancers. With V trimmed by 7 bases and J by 0 bases, 4 bases remained unmatched. Germline CDR1 is SQVTM and CDR2 is ANQGSEA. The CDR3 extends over 13 amino acids. Measured with immunoSEQ multiplex PCR; TCRdb has only the in-frame clones, and not every one. The sample shows roughly 64,000 clones, 80% to 95% of them seen only once. Study-wide points: The work left the antigen specificity of expanded peripheral T cells undetermined. At 0.1 to 3.0 mg/kg and by week 6, CD4+ and CD8+ T cells in the blood had expanded clonally.

This clone has only one observation. As yet, its antigen is unknown. The J gene is TRBJ1-2, the V gene TRBV29-1, with TRBD1 matching 8 bases. The source material was CD4+ or CD8+ T cells sorted from blood, sampled in a trial of the OX40 agonist ivuxolimab. The origin of this receptor is an adult with an advanced solid tumor such as melanoma, head and neck, liver or kidney cancer. In nucleotides, the CDR3 is TGCAGCGCTGGGACAGGACCTAACTATGGCTACACCTTC. It yields the protein CSAGTGPNYGYTF. The full variable domain, in which reference TRBV29-1 and TRBJ1-2 provide the parts outside the CDR3, is SAVISQKPSRDICQRGTSLTIQCQVDSQVTMMFWYRQQPGQSLTLIATANQGSEATYESGFVIDKFPISRPNLTFSTLTVSNMSPEDSSIYLCSAGTGPNYGYTFGSGTRLTVV.